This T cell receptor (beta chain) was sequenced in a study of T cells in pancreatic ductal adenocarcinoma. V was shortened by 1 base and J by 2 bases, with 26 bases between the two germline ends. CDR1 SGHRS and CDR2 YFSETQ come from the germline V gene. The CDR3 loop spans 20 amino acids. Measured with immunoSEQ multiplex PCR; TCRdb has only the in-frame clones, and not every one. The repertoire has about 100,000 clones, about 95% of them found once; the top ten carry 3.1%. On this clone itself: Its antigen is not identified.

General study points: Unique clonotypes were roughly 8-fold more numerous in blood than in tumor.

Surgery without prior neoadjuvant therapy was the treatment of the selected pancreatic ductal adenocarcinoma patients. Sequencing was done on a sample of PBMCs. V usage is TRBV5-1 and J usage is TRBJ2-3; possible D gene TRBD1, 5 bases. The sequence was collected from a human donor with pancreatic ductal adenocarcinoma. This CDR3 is CASSLLAFQGQVTNTDTQYF. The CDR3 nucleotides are TGCGCCAGCAGCTTGTTAGCCTTTCAGGGCCAAGTAACCAACACAGATACGCAGTATTTT.